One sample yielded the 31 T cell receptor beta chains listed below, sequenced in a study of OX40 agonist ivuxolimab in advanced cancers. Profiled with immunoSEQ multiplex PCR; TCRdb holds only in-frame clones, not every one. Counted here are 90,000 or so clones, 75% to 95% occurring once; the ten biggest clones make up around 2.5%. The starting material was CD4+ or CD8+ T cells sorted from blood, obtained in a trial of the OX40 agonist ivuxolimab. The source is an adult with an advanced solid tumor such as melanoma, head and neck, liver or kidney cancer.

The CDR3 here is CSVEGVYPEGYTF. The CDR3 DNA follows: TGCAGCGTTGAGGGTGTTTATCCTGAGGGCTACACCTTC. V is TRBV29-1 and J is TRBJ1-2; D is unresolved. There are 13 residues in the CDR3. Germline values: CDR1 SQVTM, CDR2 ANQGSEA. Trimming cost V 3 bases and J 8 bases, with 16 bases left between them. The whole variable domain, remainder taken from reference TRBV29-1 and TRBJ1-2, is SAVISQKPSRDICQRGTSLTIQCQVDSQVTMMFWYRQQPGQSLTLIATANQGSEATYESGFVIDKFPISRPNLTFSTLTVSNMSPEDSSIYLCSVEGVYPEGYTFGSGTRLTVV.

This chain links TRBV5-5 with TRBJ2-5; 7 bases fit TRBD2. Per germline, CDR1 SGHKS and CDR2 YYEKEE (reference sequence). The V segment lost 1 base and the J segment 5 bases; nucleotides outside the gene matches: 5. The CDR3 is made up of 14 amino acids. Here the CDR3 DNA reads TGTGCCAGCAGCTTGTCGGGAGGCAGTGAGACCCAGTACTTC. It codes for CASSLSGGSETQYF.

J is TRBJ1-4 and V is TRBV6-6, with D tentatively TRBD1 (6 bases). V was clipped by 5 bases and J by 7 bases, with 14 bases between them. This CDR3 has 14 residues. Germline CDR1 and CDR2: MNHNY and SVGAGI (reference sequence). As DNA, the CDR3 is TGTGCCAGCAGTCCCGGGTTCAGGGGTGAAAAACTGTTTTTT. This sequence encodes CASSPGFRGEKLFF.

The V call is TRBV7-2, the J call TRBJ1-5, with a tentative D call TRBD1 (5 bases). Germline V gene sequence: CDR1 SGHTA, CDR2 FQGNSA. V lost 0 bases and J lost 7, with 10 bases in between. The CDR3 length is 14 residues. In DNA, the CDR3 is TGTGCCAGCAGCTTAGCGGGGGGTCAACAGCCCCAGCATTTT. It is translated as CASSLAGGQQPQHF.

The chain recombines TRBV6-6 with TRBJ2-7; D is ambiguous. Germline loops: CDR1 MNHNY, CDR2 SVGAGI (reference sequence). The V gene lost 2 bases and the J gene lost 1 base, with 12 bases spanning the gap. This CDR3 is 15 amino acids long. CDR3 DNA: TGTGCCAGCAGTTACCCCTCGAGCCTTTCCTACGAGCAGTACTTC. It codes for CASSYPSSLSYEQYF.

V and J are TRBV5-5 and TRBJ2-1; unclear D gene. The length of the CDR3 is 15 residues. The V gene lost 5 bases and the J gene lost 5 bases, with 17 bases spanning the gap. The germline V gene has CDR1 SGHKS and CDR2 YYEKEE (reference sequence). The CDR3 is CASRSDPSVHNEQFF. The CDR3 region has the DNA TGTGCCAGCAGATCCGACCCGTCGGTCCACAATGAGCAGTTCTTC.

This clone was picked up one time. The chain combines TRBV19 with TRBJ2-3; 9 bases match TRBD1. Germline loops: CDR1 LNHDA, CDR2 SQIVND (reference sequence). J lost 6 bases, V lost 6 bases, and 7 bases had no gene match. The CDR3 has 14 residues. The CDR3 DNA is TGTGCCAGTAGGGAGACAGGGGGGGTTGATACGCAGTATTTT. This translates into CASRETGGVDTQYF.

CDR3 DNA: TGTGCCAGCAGTTTACCCCGACTAGCAGCGCCCAATGAGCAGTTCTTC. Amino acids: CASSLPRLAAPNEQFF. The genes are TRBV28 and TRBJ2-1, with 7 positions matching TRBD2. After removal of 2 bases from V and 6 bases from J, the junction contained 10 bases not matched to a gene. The CDR3 sequence is 16 residues long. CDR1 and CDR2 (germline): MDHEN, SYDVKM.

The CDR3 region has the DNA TGTGCCAGCAGTTCGGGACATCAAGAGACCCAGTACTTC. Amino acid sequence: CASSSGHQETQYF. The chain links TRBV28 to TRBJ2-5; D may be TRBD1 (6 bases). This CDR3 is 13 amino acids long. Germline V gives CDR1 MDHEN, CDR2 SYDVKM. Trimming took off 4 bases at V and 2 bases at J, with 8 bases between the two ends.

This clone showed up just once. This CDR3 reads CASSPQEQGTTGELFF. DNA for the CDR3: TGTGCCAGCTCACCGCAGGAACAGGGGACCACCGGGGAGCTGTTTTTT. The rearrangement links TRBV18 to TRBJ2-2; TRBD1 matches at 7 bases. Trimming took 3 bases from V and 4 from J; bases not matched to a gene: 8. The CDR3 is made up of 16 amino acids. The germline V gene encodes CDR1 KGHSH and CDR2 LQKENI.

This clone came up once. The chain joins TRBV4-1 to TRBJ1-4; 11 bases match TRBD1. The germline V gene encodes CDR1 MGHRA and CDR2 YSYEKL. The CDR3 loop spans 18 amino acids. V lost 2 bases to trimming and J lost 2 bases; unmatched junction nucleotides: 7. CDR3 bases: TGCGCCAGCAGCCAAAGGCCCGGACAGGGGGCTACTAATGAAAAACTGTTTTTT. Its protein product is CASSQRPGQGATNEKLFF.

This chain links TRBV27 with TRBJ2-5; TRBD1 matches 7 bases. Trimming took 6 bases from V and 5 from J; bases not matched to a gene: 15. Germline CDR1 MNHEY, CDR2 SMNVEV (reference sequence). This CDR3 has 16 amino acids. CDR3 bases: TGTGCCAGCAGGCAAACAGGGGCCCCCATCACGGAGACCCAGTACTTC. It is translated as CASRQTGAPITETQYF.

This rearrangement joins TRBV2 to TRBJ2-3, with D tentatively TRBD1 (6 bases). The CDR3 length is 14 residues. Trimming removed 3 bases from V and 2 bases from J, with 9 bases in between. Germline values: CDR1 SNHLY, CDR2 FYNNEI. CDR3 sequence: CASSDGQITDTQYF. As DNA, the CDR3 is TGTGCCAGCAGTGATGGACAGATCACAGATACGCAGTATTTT.

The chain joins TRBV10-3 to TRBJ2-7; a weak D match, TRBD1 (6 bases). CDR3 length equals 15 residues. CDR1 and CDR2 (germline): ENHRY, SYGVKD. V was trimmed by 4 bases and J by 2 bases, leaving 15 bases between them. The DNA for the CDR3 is TGTGCCATCAGTGCCAGCCCGGACAGAACCTACGAGCAGTACTTC. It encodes CAISASPDRTYEQYF.

For the CDR3, the DNA is TGTGCCAGCAGTTACTCGGGGGACAGCCAAGAGACCCAGTACTTC. This sequence encodes CASSYSGDSQETQYF. The rearrangement joins TRBV6-5 to TRBJ2-5; 7 bases fit TRBD1. This CDR3 spans 15 amino acids. Germline V CDR1 and CDR2: MNHEY, SVGAGI. With V trimmed by 0 bases and J by 1 base, 2 bases remained unmatched.

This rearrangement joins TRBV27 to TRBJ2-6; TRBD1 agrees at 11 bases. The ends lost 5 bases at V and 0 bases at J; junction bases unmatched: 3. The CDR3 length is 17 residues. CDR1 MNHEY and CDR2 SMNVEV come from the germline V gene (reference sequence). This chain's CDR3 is CASSLDRGLSGANVLTF. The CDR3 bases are TGTGCCAGCAGTCTGGACAGGGGGCTCTCTGGGGCCAACGTCCTGACTTTC.

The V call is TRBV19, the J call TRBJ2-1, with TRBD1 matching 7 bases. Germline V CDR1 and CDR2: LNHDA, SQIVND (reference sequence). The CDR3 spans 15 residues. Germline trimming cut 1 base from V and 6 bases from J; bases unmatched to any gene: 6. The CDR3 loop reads CASSIATGAPNEQFF. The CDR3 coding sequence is TGTGCCAGTAGTATAGCAACAGGGGCGCCCAATGAGCAGTTCTTC.

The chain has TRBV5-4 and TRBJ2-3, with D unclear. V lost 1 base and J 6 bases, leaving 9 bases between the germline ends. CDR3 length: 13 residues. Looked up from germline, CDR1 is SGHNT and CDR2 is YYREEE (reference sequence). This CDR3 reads CASSLTSKDTQYF. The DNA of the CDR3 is TGTGCCAGCAGCTTGACAAGCAAGGATACGCAGTATTTT.

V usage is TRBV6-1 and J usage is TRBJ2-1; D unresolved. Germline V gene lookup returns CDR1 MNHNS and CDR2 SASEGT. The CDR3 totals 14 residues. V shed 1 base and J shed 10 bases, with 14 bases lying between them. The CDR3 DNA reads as TGTGCCAGCAGTGAAGTCGCTAGAAGGTTAGAGCAGTTCTTC. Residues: CASSEVARRLEQFF.

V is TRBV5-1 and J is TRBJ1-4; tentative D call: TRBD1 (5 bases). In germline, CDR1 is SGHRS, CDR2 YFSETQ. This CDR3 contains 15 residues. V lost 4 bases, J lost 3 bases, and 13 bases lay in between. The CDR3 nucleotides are TGCGCCAGCAGCCGGACATCTCTGCCTAATGAAAAACTGTTTTTT. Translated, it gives CASSRTSLPNEKLFF. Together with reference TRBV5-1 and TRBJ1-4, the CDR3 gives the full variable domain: KAGVTQTPRYLIKTRGQQVTLSCSPISGHRSVSWYQQTPGQGLQFLFEYFSETQRNKGNFPGRFSGRQFSNSRSEMNVSTLELGDSALYLCASSRTSLPNEKLFFGSGTQLSVL.

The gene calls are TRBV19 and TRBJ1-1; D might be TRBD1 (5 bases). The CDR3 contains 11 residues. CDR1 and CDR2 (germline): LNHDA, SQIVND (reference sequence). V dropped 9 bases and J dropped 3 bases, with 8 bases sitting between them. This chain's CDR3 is CASGADTEAFF. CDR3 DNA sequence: TGTGCCAGCGGGGCGGACACTGAAGCTTTCTTT.

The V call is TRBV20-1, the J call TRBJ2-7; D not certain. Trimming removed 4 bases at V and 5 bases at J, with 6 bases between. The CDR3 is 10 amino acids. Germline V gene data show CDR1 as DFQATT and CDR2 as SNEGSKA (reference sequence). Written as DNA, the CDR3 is TGCAGTGCTACCCACCACGAGCAGTACTTC. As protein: CSATHHEQYF.

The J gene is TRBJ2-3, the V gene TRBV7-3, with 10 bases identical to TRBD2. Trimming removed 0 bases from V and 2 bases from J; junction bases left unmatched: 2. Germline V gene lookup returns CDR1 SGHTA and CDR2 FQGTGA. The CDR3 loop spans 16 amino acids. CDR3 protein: CASSLTGLAATDTQYF. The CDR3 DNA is TGTGCCAGCAGCTTAACCGGACTAGCGGCCACAGATACGCAGTATTTT. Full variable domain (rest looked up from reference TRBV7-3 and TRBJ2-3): GAGVSQTPSNKVTEKGKYVELRCDPISGHTALYWYRQSLGQGPEFLIYFQGTGAADDSGLPNDRFFAVRPEGSVSTLKIQRTERGDSAVYLCASSLTGLAATDTQYFGPGTRLTVL.

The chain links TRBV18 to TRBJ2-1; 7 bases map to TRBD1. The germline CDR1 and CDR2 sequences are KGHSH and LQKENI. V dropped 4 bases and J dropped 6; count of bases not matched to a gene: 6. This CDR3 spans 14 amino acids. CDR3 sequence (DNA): TGTGCCAGCTCACGACGACAGGGTACCAATGAGCAGTTCTTC. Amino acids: CASSRRQGTNEQFF. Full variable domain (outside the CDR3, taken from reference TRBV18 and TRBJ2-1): NAGVMQNPRHLVRRRGQEARLRCSPMKGHSHVYWYRQLPEEGLKFMVYLQKENIIDESGMPKERFSAEFPKEGPSILRIQQVVRGDSAAYFCASSRRQGTNEQFFGPGTRLTVL.

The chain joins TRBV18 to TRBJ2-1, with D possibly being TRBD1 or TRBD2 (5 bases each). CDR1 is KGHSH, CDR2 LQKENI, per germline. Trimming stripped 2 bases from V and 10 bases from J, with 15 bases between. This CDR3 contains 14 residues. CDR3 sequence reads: CASSPGNRDQEQFF. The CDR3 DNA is TGTGCCAGCTCACCAGGGAACCGGGACCAAGAGCAGTTCTTC.

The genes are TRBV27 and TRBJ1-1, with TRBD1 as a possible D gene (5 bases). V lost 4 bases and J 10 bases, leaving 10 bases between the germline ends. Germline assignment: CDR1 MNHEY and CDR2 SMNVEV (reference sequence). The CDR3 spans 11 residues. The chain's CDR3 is CASSWAGRAFF. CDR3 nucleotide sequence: TGTGCCAGCAGTTGGGCAGGGCGAGCTTTCTTT.

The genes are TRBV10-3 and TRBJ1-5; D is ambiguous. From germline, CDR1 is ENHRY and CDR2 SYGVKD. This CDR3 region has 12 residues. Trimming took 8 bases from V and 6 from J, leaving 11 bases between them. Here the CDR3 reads CAIVWAAQPQHF. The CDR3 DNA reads TGTGCCATCGTTTGGGCGGCTCAGCCCCAGCATTTT.

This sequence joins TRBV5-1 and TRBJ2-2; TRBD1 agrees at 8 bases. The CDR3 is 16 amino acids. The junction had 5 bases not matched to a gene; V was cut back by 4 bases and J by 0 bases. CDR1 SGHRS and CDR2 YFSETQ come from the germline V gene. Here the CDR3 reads CASSVPGQANTGELFF. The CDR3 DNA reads TGCGCCAGCAGCGTTCCGGGACAGGCGAACACCGGGGAGCTGTTTTTT.

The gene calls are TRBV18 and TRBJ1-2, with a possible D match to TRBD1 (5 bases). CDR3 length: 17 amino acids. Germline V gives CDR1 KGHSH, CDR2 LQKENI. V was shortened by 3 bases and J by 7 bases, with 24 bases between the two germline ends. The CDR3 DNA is TGTGCCAGCTCACCGACCACCCTGGAGGGCAGGGCGGCTGGCTACACCTTC. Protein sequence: CASSPTTLEGRAAGYTF. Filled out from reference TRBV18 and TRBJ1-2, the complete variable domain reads NAGVMQNPRHLVRRRGQEARLRCSPMKGHSHVYWYRQLPEEGLKFMVYLQKENIIDESGMPKERFSAEFPKEGPSILRIQQVVRGDSAAYFCASSPTTLEGRAAGYTFGSGTRLTVV.

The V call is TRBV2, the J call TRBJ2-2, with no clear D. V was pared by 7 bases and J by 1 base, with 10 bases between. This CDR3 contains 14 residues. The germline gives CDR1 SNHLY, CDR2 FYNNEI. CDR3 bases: TGTGCCAGCAAAATAGGGCGGAACACCGGGGAGCTGTTTTTT. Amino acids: CASKIGRNTGELFF.

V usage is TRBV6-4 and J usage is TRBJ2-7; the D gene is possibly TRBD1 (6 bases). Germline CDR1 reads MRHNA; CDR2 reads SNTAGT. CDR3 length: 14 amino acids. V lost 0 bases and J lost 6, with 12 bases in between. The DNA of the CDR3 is TGTGCCAGCAGTGACTCGACTGGGGGCTGCGAGCAGTACTTC. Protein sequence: CASSDSTGGCEQYF.